This TCR beta chain was retrieved from a study of graft-versus-host responses after intestinal transplantation. Whole-study context: Anti-thymocyte globulin induction preceded two to four years of tacrolimus and steroid maintenance in all recipients.

V lost 4 bases to trimming and J lost 5 bases, with 12 bases between them. The germline CDR1 and CDR2 sequences are SGHRS and YFSETQ. The CDR3 sequence is 13 residues long. Data came from immunoSEQ multiplex PCR; TCRdb stores just in-frame clones and leaves some out. The sample has 40,000 or so clones; about 95% are singletons. Source: PBMCs, taken 16 days after intestinal transplant. This receptor was obtained from a human patient who received an intestinal transplant, so some T cells may come from the graft donor. The chain joins TRBV5-1 to TRBJ2-5; D is unresolved. CDR3 region: CASSLRLMETQYF. In DNA, the CDR3 is TGCGCCAGCAGCCTTCGACTGATGGAGACCCAGTACTTC.